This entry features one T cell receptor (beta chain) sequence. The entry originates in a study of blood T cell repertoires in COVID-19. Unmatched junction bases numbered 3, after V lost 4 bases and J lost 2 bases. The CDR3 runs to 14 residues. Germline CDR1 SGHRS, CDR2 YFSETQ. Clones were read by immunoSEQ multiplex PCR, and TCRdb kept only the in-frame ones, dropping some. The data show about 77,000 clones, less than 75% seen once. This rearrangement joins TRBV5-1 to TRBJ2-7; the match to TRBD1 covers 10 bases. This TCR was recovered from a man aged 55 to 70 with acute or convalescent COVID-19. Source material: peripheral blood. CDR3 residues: CASSSGQGAYEQYF. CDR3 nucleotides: TGCGCCAGCAGCAGCGGACAGGGGGCCTACGAGCAGTACTTC. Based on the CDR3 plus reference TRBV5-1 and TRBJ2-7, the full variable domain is KAGVTQTPRYLIKTRGQQVTLSCSPISGHRSVSWYQQTPGQGLQFLFEYFSETQRNKGNFPGRFSGRQFSNSRSEMNVSTLELGDSALYLCASSSGQGAYEQYFGPGTRLTVT.